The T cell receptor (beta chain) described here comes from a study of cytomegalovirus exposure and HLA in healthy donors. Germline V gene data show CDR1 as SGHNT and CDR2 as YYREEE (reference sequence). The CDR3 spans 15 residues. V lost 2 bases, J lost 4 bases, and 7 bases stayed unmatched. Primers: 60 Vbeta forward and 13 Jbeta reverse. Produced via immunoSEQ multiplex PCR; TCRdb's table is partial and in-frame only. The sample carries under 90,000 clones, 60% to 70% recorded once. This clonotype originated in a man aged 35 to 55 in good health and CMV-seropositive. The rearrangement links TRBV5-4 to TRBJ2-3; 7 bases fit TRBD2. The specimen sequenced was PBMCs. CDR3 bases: TGTGCCAGCAGCTTCGAGCGGGGACGACCAGATACGCAGTATTTT. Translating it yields CASSFERGRPDTQYF.